A selection of T cell receptor beta chains follows, all from one sample in a study of blood T cell repertoires in COVID-19. Some clones are missing from TCRdb's copy, which holds only in-frame ones; the method was immunoSEQ multiplex PCR. The sample shows approximately 250,000 clones, 83% of them seen only once. The sequenced sample consisted of peripheral blood. Source of these receptors: a man between 60 and 70 years old who had recovered from COVID-19. Each CDR3 is given with its conserved first and last residue. A D gene is named only where the DNA matches it firmly. Clone size is shown for a subset of rows, as once, few, many or a class of expanded clone.

CDR3nt: TGTGCCAGCAGCCAGGCTCAGGGGGGCGCGGAGCAGTACTTC
CDR3aa: CASSQAQGGAEQYF
abundance: .
j_gene: TRBJ2-7
d_gene: .
v_gene: TRBV14

CDR3nt: TGTGCCAGTAGTCCGCAACCGGGATACAATGAGCAGTTCTTC
CDR3aa: CASSPQPGYNEQFF
abundance: .
j_gene: TRBJ2-1
d_gene: .
v_gene: TRBV19

CDR3nt: TGTGCCAGCAGTCTGCGCGGTTATTCTAATGAAAAACTGTTTTTT
CDR3aa: CASSLRGYSNEKLFF
abundance: .
j_gene: TRBJ1-4
d_gene: .
v_gene: TRBV27

CDR3nt: TGTGCCAGTACTATGTTAGCGGGGGTGTGGGGTGAGCAGTTCTTC
CDR3aa: CASTMLAGVWGEQFF
abundance: .
j_gene: TRBJ2-1
d_gene: TRBD2
v_gene: TRBV19

CDR3nt: TGTGCCAGCAGGCAGGGGGCGCAGTATAATTCACCCCTCCACTTT
CDR3aa: CASRQGAQYNSPLHF
abundance: .
j_gene: TRBJ1-6
d_gene: TRBD1
v_gene: TRBV6-5

CDR3nt: TGCGCCAGCAGCTTGGGGGACAGGAAGTATTTT
CDR3aa: CASSLGDRKYF
abundance: .
j_gene: TRBJ2-3
d_gene: TRBD1
v_gene: TRBV5-1

CDR3nt: TGTGCCAGCTCACAGTCGGGACAGGGGGATGGAGCTTTCTTT
CDR3aa: CASSQSGQGDGAFF
abundance: .
j_gene: TRBJ1-1
d_gene: TRBD1
v_gene: TRBV18

CDR3nt: TGTGCCAGCAGTGAAGAGGCCCGACGGGGAGAAGCTTTCTTT
CDR3aa: CASSEEARRGEAFF
abundance: .
j_gene: TRBJ1-1
d_gene: .
v_gene: TRBV6-1

CDR3nt: TGTGCCAGCAGGGCGGGACTAGGGTCCGCAGATACGCAGTATTTT
CDR3aa: CASRAGLGSADTQYF
abundance: .
j_gene: TRBJ2-3
d_gene: TRBD2
v_gene: TRBV2

CDR3nt: TGTGCCAGCAGTGAAGCGAAGCGCAGCTCCTACAATGAGCAGTTCTTC
CDR3aa: CASSEAKRSSYNEQFF
abundance: .
j_gene: TRBJ2-1
d_gene: .
v_gene: TRBV6-1

CDR3nt: TGCGCCAGCAGCTTGGTTCTGCGGGAGGGGATAGATACGCAGTATTTT
CDR3aa: CASSLVLREGIDTQYF
abundance: .
j_gene: TRBJ2-3
d_gene: TRBD2
v_gene: TRBV5-1

CDR3nt: TGTGCCAGCAGCGTCGGGACTAGCGGGAGCTATGAGCAGTTCTTC
CDR3aa: CASSVGTSGSYEQFF
abundance: once
j_gene: TRBJ2-1
d_gene: TRBD2
v_gene: TRBV9

CDR3nt: TGTGCCAGCAGTTACGGGCGAGGACAGGGGATGTACGAGCAGTACTTC
CDR3aa: CASSYGRGQGMYEQYF
abundance: .
j_gene: TRBJ2-7
d_gene: TRBD1
v_gene: TRBV6-5

CDR3nt: TGTGCCAGCAGCTCCGAGTCGGTACAGCGGGGGGAAAACACCGGGGAGCTGTTTTTT
CDR3aa: CASSSESVQRGENTGELFF
abundance: .
j_gene: TRBJ2-2
d_gene: TRBD2
v_gene: TRBV3-1/TRBV3-2

CDR3nt: TGCGCCAGCAGCTCGCCGGGACTAGCGGCCACAGATACGCAGTATTTT
CDR3aa: CASSSPGLAATDTQYF
abundance: .
j_gene: TRBJ2-3
d_gene: TRBD2
v_gene: TRBV5-1